What follows is one T cell receptor (beta chain) and its context. The germline gives CDR1 SNHLY, CDR2 FYNNEI. The CDR3 has 12 amino acids. V was shortened by 2 bases and J by 10 bases, with 11 bases between the two germline ends. This sample is part of a study of blood T cell repertoires in COVID-19. TCRdb keeps only in-frame clones here, not all; method: immunoSEQ multiplex PCR. The sample contains tens of thousands of clones, approximately 88% of which appear only once. This TCR came from a woman aged 80 or over with acute or convalescent COVID-19. The genes are TRBV2 and TRBJ1-2; D gene unclear. Sequencing was done on a sample of peripheral blood. CDR3 sequence reads: CASSEWSSLYTF. The CDR3 region has the DNA TGTGCCAGCAGTGAATGGAGCAGCCTCTACACCTTC.